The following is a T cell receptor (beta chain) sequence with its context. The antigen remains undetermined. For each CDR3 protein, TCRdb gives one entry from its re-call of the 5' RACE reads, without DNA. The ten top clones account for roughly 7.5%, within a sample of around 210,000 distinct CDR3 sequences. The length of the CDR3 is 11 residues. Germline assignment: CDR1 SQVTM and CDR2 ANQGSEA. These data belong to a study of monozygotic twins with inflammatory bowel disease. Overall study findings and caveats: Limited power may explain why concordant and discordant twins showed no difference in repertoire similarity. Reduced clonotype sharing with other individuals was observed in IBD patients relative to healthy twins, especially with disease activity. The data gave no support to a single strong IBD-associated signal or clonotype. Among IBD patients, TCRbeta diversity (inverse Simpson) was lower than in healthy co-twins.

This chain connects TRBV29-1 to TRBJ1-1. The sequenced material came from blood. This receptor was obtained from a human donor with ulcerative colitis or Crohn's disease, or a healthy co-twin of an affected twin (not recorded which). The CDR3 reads CSVALNTEAFF.